This entry is about one TCR beta chain. The antigen remains unidentified. The record originates from a study of cytomegalovirus exposure and HLA in healthy donors. Overall study findings and caveats: In a later analysis, an Asian-associated ancestry cluster reportedly showed fewer N-insertions than the 666-donor mean.

The CDR3 contains 13 residues. Germline-derived CDR1 and CDR2 are SGHVS and FNYEAQ. The ends were cut back, 0 bases at V and 2 bases at J, with 4 bases in the middle. Both 60 Vbeta primers and 13 Jbeta primers went into the PCR. Profiled with immunoSEQ multiplex PCR; TCRdb holds only in-frame clones, not every one. The clone table shows about 160,000 clones, with the ten largest holding around 1.5%. This receptor was identified in a woman aged 45-65 years in good health and CMV-seronegative. The genes are TRBV7-6 and TRBJ2-5, with D uncertain. What was sequenced was PBMCs. The DNA for the CDR3 is TGTGCCAGCAGCTTAGCCCGGCAAGAGACCCAGTACTTC. Protein: CASSLARQETQYF.